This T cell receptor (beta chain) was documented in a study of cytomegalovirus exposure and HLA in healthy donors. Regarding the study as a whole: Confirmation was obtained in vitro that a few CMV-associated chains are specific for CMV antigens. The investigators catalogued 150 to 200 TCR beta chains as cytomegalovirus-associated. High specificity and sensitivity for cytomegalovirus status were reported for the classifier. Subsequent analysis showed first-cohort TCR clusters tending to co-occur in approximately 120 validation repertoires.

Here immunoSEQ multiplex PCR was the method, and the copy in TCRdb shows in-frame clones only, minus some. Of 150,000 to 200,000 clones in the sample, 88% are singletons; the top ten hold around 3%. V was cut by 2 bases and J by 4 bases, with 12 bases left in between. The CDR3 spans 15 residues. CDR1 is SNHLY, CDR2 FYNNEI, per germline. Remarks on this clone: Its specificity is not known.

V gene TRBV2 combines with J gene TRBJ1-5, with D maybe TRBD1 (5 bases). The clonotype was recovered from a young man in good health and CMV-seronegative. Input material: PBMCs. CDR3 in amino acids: CASSERSGGNQPQHF. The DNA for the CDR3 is TGTGCCAGCAGTGAAAGGTCGGGGGGTAATCAGCCCCAGCATTTT.